The 6 T cell receptor beta chains reported below all come from one sample, sequenced in a study of sequential checkpoint blockade in melanoma. Specified treatment: randomized to nivolumab then ipilimumab (arm A) or the reverse (arm B). Profiling relied on immunoSEQ multiplex PCR, and the TCRdb table lists in-frame clones only, not all of them. The table shows under 8,500 clones, with around 78% occurring only once. The starting material was CD8+ T cells sorted from blood (inferred from file names), obtained from a patient given nivolumab and ipilimumab in sequence. All receptors derive from a human donor with melanoma.

This clone has just one count. The rearrangement uses TRBV27 and TRBJ2-3; 8 bases line up with TRBD1. Germline trimming cut 3 bases from V and 3 bases from J; bases unmatched to any gene: 2. Germline V gene data show CDR1 as MNHEY and CDR2 as SMNVEV (reference sequence). CDR3 length equals 14 residues. The CDR3 DNA sequence: TGTGCCAGCAGTTTGGACAGGGCGACAGATACGCAGTATTTT. As protein: CASSLDRATDTQYF.

The gene calls are TRBV2 and TRBJ2-7; 8 bases align to TRBD1. In germline, CDR1 is SNHLY, CDR2 FYNNEI. V lost 3 bases to trimming and J lost 4 bases; unmatched junction nucleotides: 5. This CDR3 spans 14 amino acids. The CDR3 is CASSEGTGPYEQYF. The CDR3 DNA reads as TGTGCCAGCAGTGAGGGGACAGGTCCGTACGAGCAGTACTTC.

V gene TRBV5-6 combines with J gene TRBJ1-2, with 9 bases lining up with TRBD1. The CDR3 is 15 residues long. CDR1 SGHDT and CDR2 YYEEEE come from the germline V gene. Germline trimming cut 6 bases from V and 3 bases from J; bases unmatched to any gene: 9. CDR3 bases: TGTGCCAGCAACACTAACAGGGGGCTCTACTATGGCTACACCTTC. Its translation is CASNTNRGLYYGYTF. The full variable domain, in which reference TRBV5-6 and TRBJ1-2 provide the parts outside the CDR3, is DAGVTQSPTHLIKTRGQQVTLRCSPKSGHDTVSWYQQALGQGPQFIFQYYEEEERQRGNFPDRFSGHQFPNYSSELNVNALLLGDSALYLCASNTNRGLYYGYTFGSGTRLTVV.

The chain joins TRBV4-1 to TRBJ2-2, with D possibly matching TRBD1 (5 bases). V shed 4 bases and J shed 2 bases, with 11 bases lying between them. Germline V gene sequence: CDR1 MGHRA, CDR2 YSYEKL. The CDR3 consists of 15 residues. CDR3 bases: TGCGCCAGCAGCCCGTGGGGCAGCAACACCGGGGAGCTGTTTTTT. Translating it yields CASSPWGSNTGELFF.

This chain joins TRBV19 and TRBJ2-1; 8 bases map to TRBD2. This CDR3 is 15 amino acids long. Trimming removed 3 bases from V and 6 bases from J; junction bases left unmatched: 7. Germline CDR1 and CDR2: LNHDA and SQIVND (reference sequence). In nucleotides, the CDR3 is TGTGCCAGTAGTATTACTAGCGGAGCACTCAATGAGCAGTTCTTC. Amino acids: CASSITSGALNEQFF. The full variable domain, completed using reference TRBV19 and TRBJ2-1, is DGGITQSPKYLFRKEGQNVTLSCEQNLNHDAMYWYRQDPGQGLRLIYYSQIVNDFQKGDIAEGYSVSREKKESFPLTVTSAQKNPTAFYLCASSITSGALNEQFFGPGTRLTVL.

The chain couples TRBV4-3 to TRBJ2-5, with 7 bases matching TRBD2. The CDR3 runs to 17 residues. Unmatched junction bases numbered 11, after V lost 0 bases and J lost 4 bases. Germline CDR1 LGHNA, CDR2 YSLEER. The CDR3 loop reads CASSQDLGGSPTETQYF. The CDR3 DNA reads as TGCGCCAGCAGCCAAGATTTGGGCGGGAGTCCAACAGAGACCCAGTACTTC.